Below, 28 T cell receptor beta chains from the same sample are listed, as sequenced in a study of identical twins. Via MiXCR, TCRdb re-called the 5' RACE reads, giving one row per CDR3 protein. The sample carries some 190,000 distinct CDR3 sequences, less than 20% recorded once. These sequences were also reported in another study, on T cells expressing NK-cell markers.

The source material was CD8+ T cells sorted from blood. All receptors come from a woman between 18 and 29 years old in good health.

The table lists this clonotype with a few counts. This chain joins TRBV4-3 and TRBJ2-2, with TRBD2 matching over 11 bases. This CDR3 has 19 amino acids. CDR1 is LGHNA, CDR2 YSLEER, per germline. V dropped 2 bases and J dropped 5; count of bases not matched to a gene: 13. The CDR3, as DNA: TGCGCCAGCAGCCAACCTAGGGTACTAGCGGGAGCTGATACCGGGGAGCTGTTTTTT. This sequence encodes CASSQPRVLAGADTGELFF.

This chain connects TRBV6-5 to TRBJ2-1; a possible D gene is TRBD2 (6 bases). With 4 bases removed from V and 2 bases from J, the gap between germline ends came to 12 bases. CDR3 length: 15 residues. The germline V gene encodes CDR1 MNHEY and CDR2 SVGAGI. Here the CDR3 reads CASSWSGRAYNEQFF. CDR3 DNA: TGTGCCAGCAGTTGGAGCGGGCGGGCCTACAATGAGCAGTTCTTC.

This clonotype was observed a handful of times. The chain is built from TRBV6-4 and TRBJ2-7; D may be TRBD2 (6 bases). V lost 4 bases and J 2 bases, leaving 12 bases between the germline ends. Germline CDR1 is MRHNA and CDR2 is SNTAGT. The CDR3 covers 14 residues. Here the CDR3 reads CASSAEGLTYEQYF. The CDR3 DNA reads TGTGCCAGCAGTGCGGAGGGACTTACCTACGAGCAGTACTTC.

The chain links TRBV9 to TRBJ1-2; D is unresolved. Looked up from germline, CDR1 is SGDLS and CDR2 is YYNGEE. This CDR3 comprises 13 residues. The ends were cut back, 3 bases at V and 6 bases at J, with 12 bases in the middle. CDR3 nucleotide sequence: TGTGCCAGCAGCGCTGTGGAGAGAAATGGCTACACCTTC. It specifies CASSAVERNGYTF.

This chain uses TRBV19 with TRBJ2-1, with unresolved D. CDR3 length: 11 amino acids. V was cut by 7 bases and J by 7 bases, with 8 bases left in between. CDR1 LNHDA and CDR2 SQIVND come from the germline V gene (reference sequence). This CDR3 is CASMLGNEQFF. CDR3 DNA sequence: TGTGCCAGTATGCTTGGAAATGAGCAGTTCTTC.

Here the CDR3 reads CASRVLGGVTYEQYF. In DNA, the CDR3 is TGTGCCAGCAGAGTTCTGGGGGGTGTTACCTACGAGCAGTACTTC. The chain has TRBV27 and TRBJ2-7, with D perhaps TRBD2 (6 bases). Germline V gene sequence: CDR1 MNHEY, CDR2 SMNVEV (reference sequence). V was trimmed by 6 bases and J by 2 bases, leaving 17 bases between them. This CDR3 region has 15 residues.

The rearrangement uses TRBV11-3 and TRBJ1-6; D gene unclear. V gave up 2 bases and J gave up 9 bases, with 11 bases separating them. The CDR3 sequence is 14 residues long. In germline, CDR1 is SGHNT, CDR2 YENEEA. The CDR3 loop reads CASSLTGEGSPLHF. In DNA, the CDR3 is TGTGCCAGCAGCTTAACCGGGGAGGGTTCACCCCTCCACTTT.

This CDR3 is CASRPDGTYEQYF. In DNA, the CDR3 is TGTGCCAGCAGACCCGACGGGACCTACGAGCAGTACTTC. The gene calls are TRBV7-9 and TRBJ2-7; a weak D match, TRBD2 (5 bases). Germline V gene lookup returns CDR1 SEHNR and CDR2 FQNEAQ (reference sequence). The CDR3 covers 13 residues. The V end was cut by 6 bases, the J end by 2 bases, with 11 bases between.

There are many counts of this clonotype. J is TRBJ1-4 and V is TRBV7-9, with D uncertain. The V end was cut by 2 bases, the J end by 8 bases, with 3 bases between. The CDR3 is 11 residues long. CDR1 and CDR2 (germline): SEHNR, FQNEAQ (reference sequence). The CDR3 region is CASSLSEKLFF. DNA for the CDR3: TGTGCCAGCAGCTTATCGGAAAAACTGTTTTTT.

This clonotype was detected a few times. This rearrangement joins TRBV9 to TRBJ1-2; possibly TRBD1 for D (5 bases). The V end lost 8 bases, the J end lost 8 bases, and 13 bases lay between the germline ends. CDR1 and CDR2 from the germline V gene are SGDLS and YYNGEE. This CDR3 is 11 amino acids long. The CDR3 loop reads CASLQGRGYTF. The CDR3 bases are TGTGCCAGTCTTCAGGGACGGGGCTACACCTTC. The whole variable domain, remainder taken from reference TRBV9 and TRBJ1-2, is DSGVTQTPKHLITATGQRVTLRCSPRSGDLSVYWYQQSLDQGLQFLIQYYNGEERAKGNILERFSAQQFPDLHSELNLSSLELGDSALYFCASLQGRGYTFGSGTRLTVV.

This chain uses TRBV19 with TRBJ1-1, with D tentatively TRBD1 (6 bases). Looked up from germline, CDR1 is LNHDA and CDR2 is SQIVND (reference sequence). The V gene lost 6 bases and the J gene lost 6 bases, with 14 bases spanning the gap. The CDR3 is 13 residues long. CDR3 protein: CASRHREGAEAFF. The CDR3, as DNA: TGTGCCAGTAGACACAGGGAAGGCGCTGAAGCTTTCTTT.

A few counts support this clonotype. The J gene is TRBJ2-3, the V gene TRBV5-1, with 12 positions matching TRBD2. CDR1 SGHRS and CDR2 YFSETQ come from the germline V gene. V dropped 0 bases and J dropped 3; count of bases not matched to a gene: 2. The CDR3 is 16 amino acids. The CDR3, as DNA: TGCGCCAGCAGCTTGGTCCTAGCGGGGGGGACAGATACGCAGTATTTT. This encodes CASSLVLAGGTDTQYF.

J is TRBJ2-1 and V is TRBV5-6; the D is unclear. Trimming left V 4 bases short and J 9 bases short, with 14 bases between. Germline lookup yields CDR1 SGHDT and CDR2 YYEEEE. This CDR3 has 13 amino acids. The CDR3 here is CASSEGSVSEQFF. For the CDR3, the DNA is TGTGCCAGCAGCGAAGGAAGTGTTAGTGAGCAGTTCTTC.

The V and J genes are TRBV4-3 and TRBJ2-2, with D possibly called TRBD1 or TRBD2 (5 bases each). The germline V and J ends were trimmed by 1 base and 2 bases, with 23 bases remaining between them. The CDR3 loop spans 20 amino acids. Germline values: CDR1 LGHNA, CDR2 YSLEER. CDR3: CASSQGWGSGRANNTGELFF. CDR3 DNA: TGCGCCAGCAGCCAAGGGTGGGGGAGTGGCCGAGCTAATAACACCGGGGAGCTGTTTTTT.

This clonotype was picked up a small number of times. The rearrangement links TRBV9 to TRBJ2-3, with TRBD1 matching over 9 bases. The germline V gene has CDR1 SGDLS and CDR2 YYNGEE. The ends lost 4 bases at V and 4 bases at J; junction bases unmatched: 4. The CDR3 loop spans 14 amino acids. The CDR3 DNA reads as TGTGCCAGCAGCACAGGGGGCGTCTCAGATACGCAGTATTTT. It specifies CASSTGGVSDTQYF.

This clonotype has a handful of counts. V gene TRBV6-2 or TRBV6-3 combines with J gene TRBJ2-7, with D uncertain. The CDR3 has 12 amino acids. Looked up from germline, CDR1 is MNHEY and CDR2 is SVGEGT. With 3 bases removed from V and 3 bases from J, the gap between germline ends came to 6 bases. CDR3: CASSYSDYEQYF. The CDR3 DNA sequence: TGTGCCAGCAGTTATTCCGACTACGAGCAGTACTTC.

The chain links TRBV27 to TRBJ1-1; tentatively, D is TRBD1 (5 bases). Deletions cut 2 bases from V and 4 bases from J, with 14 bases between. The CDR3 covers 15 residues. The germline gives CDR1 MNHEY, CDR2 SMNVEV (reference sequence). The CDR3 sequence is CASSLSRAGGTEAFF. The CDR3, as DNA: TGTGCCAGCAGTTTAAGTCGGGCTGGGGGCACTGAAGCTTTCTTT.

In its sample, this clonotype was seen a few times. The rearrangement joins TRBV29-1 to TRBJ2-3; 10 positions match TRBD2. Germline CDR1 SQVTM, CDR2 ANQGSEA. The V and J ends lost 4 bases and 4 bases, in that order; junction bases with no gene match: 5. This CDR3 has 14 amino acids. The CDR3, as DNA: TGCAGCGTTGTTGAGCGGGAGGGACCAGATACGCAGTATTTT. This gives the protein CSVVEREGPDTQYF.

This rearrangement joins TRBV14 to TRBJ2-1; D not resolved. Trimming pared 10 bases from V and 6 bases from J, leaving 25 bases between. The V gene's germline CDR1 is SGHDN and CDR2 FVKESK. The CDR3 covers 16 residues. The CDR3 nucleotides are TGTGCCACCCAAGAATTGTCGGGTTTTACCCTCAATGAGCAGTTCTTC. Its translation is CATQELSGFTLNEQFF.

There are a few counts of this clonotype. V gene TRBV27 combines with J gene TRBJ2-1; 7 bases fit TRBD2. This CDR3 has 13 amino acids. V dropped 6 bases and J dropped 9; count of bases not matched to a gene: 8. CDR1 and CDR2 (germline): MNHEY, SMNVEV (reference sequence). The CDR3 loop reads CASRPSGVGEQFF. CDR3 sequence (DNA): TGTGCCAGCAGACCTAGCGGAGTGGGTGAGCAGTTCTTC.

The sample holds a few counts of this clonotype. This chain uses TRBV9 with TRBJ1-6; D unresolved. The CDR3 has 15 residues. Between the trimmed V and J ends, which lost 0 bases and 7 bases, there was a span of 11 bases. Per the germline V gene, CDR1 is SGDLS and CDR2 is YYNGEE. DNA of the CDR3: TGTGCCAGCAGCGTAGCTACCTCAGTAAATTCACCCCTCCACTTT. It codes for CASSVATSVNSPLHF.

This clonotype was observed many times. The chain uses TRBV29-1 and TRBJ1-1, with a possible D match to TRBD1 (5 bases). CDR3 length: 14 residues. Looked up from germline, CDR1 is SQVTM and CDR2 is ANQGSEA. The ends were cut back, 3 bases at V and 2 bases at J, with 13 bases in the middle. CDR3 DNA sequence: TGCAGCGTTGAGGCCCGGGGGAGAAACACTGAAGCTTTCTTT. Encoded protein: CSVEARGRNTEAFF. Supplemented by reference TRBV29-1 and TRBJ1-1, the full variable domain reads SAVISQKPSRDICQRGTSLTIQCQVDSQVTMMFWYRQQPGQSLTLIATANQGSEATYESGFVIDKFPISRPNLTFSTLTVSNMSPEDSSIYLCSVEARGRNTEAFFGQGTRLTVV.

The V gene is TRBV6-2 or TRBV6-3, the J gene TRBJ2-5, with a tentative D call TRBD1 (6 bases). CDR1 and CDR2 (germline): MNHEY, SVGEGT. The CDR3 is 14 amino acids. Deletions cut 6 bases from V and 4 bases from J, with 15 bases between. The CDR3 reads CASSLAAGVETQYF. The CDR3 DNA sequence: TGTGCCAGCAGCCTCGCTGCAGGGGTAGAGACCCAGTACTTC.

This clonotype turned up a few times. The chain joins TRBV27 to TRBJ2-1, with TRBD1 matching over 7 bases. There are 13 residues in the CDR3. Germline CDR1 is MNHEY and CDR2 is SMNVEV (reference sequence). V was pared by 11 bases and J by 0 bases, with 4 bases of the junction left unmatched. The CDR3 loop reads CAAGDSSYNEQFF. CDR3 sequence (DNA): TGTGCCGCCGGGGACAGCTCCTACAATGAGCAGTTCTTC.

The chain couples TRBV19 to TRBJ2-3; D unclear. The V end was cut by 8 bases, the J end by 3 bases, with 12 bases between. The CDR3 loop spans 13 amino acids. Per the germline V gene, CDR1 is LNHDA and CDR2 is SQIVND (reference sequence). CDR3 DNA: TGTGCCAGTGGTGGAGCTTCGACAGATACGCAGTATTTT. This encodes CASGGASTDTQYF.

V is TRBV27 and J is TRBJ2-7; 7 bases are a match to TRBD1. The CDR3 sequence is 14 residues long. CDR1 is MNHEY and CDR2 is SMNVEV in the germline V gene (reference sequence). V was pared by 2 bases and J by 7 bases, with 8 bases of the junction left unmatched. DNA of the CDR3: TGTGCCAGCAGTTTAGACAGGGCCAGAGGGGAGCAGTACTTC. Translated, it gives CASSLDRARGEQYF.

The genes are TRBV15 and TRBJ2-1; the D gene is possibly TRBD2 (7 bases). The length of the CDR3 is 15 residues. Between the trimmed V and J ends, which lost 4 bases and 9 bases, there was a span of 19 bases. The germline V gene encodes CDR1 LNHNV and CDR2 YYDKDF (reference sequence). This chain's CDR3 is CATSNRGAGDIEQFF. The CDR3 DNA sequence: TGTGCCACCAGCAACCGGGGGGCGGGAGATATTGAGCAGTTCTTC.

The genes are TRBV7-9 and TRBJ1-2; TRBD1 agrees at 7 bases. Germline CDR1 and CDR2: SEHNR and FQNEAQ (reference sequence). V was clipped by 1 base and J by 7 bases; unmatched bases: 6. This CDR3 is built from 14 residues. The CDR3 DNA is TGTGCCAGCAGCTTAGGCAGGGGGGGTTCTGGCTACACCTTC. Its protein product is CASSLGRGGSGYTF.